One sample yielded the 8 T cell receptor beta chains listed below, sequenced in a study of neurological immune-mediated disorders. Each CDR3 protein is one row after TCRdb ran MiXCR on the 5' RACE reads. The sample has tens of thousands of distinct CDR3 sequences, around 25% seen once. The specimen was CD4+ T cells from blood. The receptors come from a man aged 50 to 60 with HTLV-1-associated myelopathy (HAM/TSP).

This clonotype turned up a few times. The genes are TRBV11-2 and TRBJ2-3; 9 positions agree with TRBD2. In germline, CDR1 is SGHAT, CDR2 FQNNGV. The length of the CDR3 is 19 residues. The J segment lost 1 base and the V segment lost 2 bases, leaving 13 bases of the junction unmatched. CDR3 nucleotide sequence: TGTGCCAGCAGCTTATCAACCGGACTTAGCGGGGGCCGCACAGATACGCAGTATTTT. Residues: CASSLSTGLSGGRTDTQYF.

The chain recombines TRBV2 with TRBJ1-2, with TRBD1 matching 7 bases. CDR3 size: 15 residues. V lost 6 bases and J lost 4; bases outside the gene matches: 11. In germline, CDR1 is SNHLY, CDR2 FYNNEI. CDR3 sequence (DNA): TGTGCCAGCAGCGACCAAGGACAGGCCGCCTATGGCTACACCTTC. It codes for CASSDQGQAAYGYTF.

The chain couples TRBV20-1 to TRBJ2-2; D may be TRBD2 (7 bases). The V and J ends lost 0 bases and 0 bases respectively, with 17 bases between them. CDR3 size: 18 residues. Germline-derived CDR1 and CDR2 are DFQATT and SNEGSKA (reference sequence). The CDR3 sequence: CSARDVGGGPSNTGELFF. The CDR3 DNA reads TGCAGTGCTAGAGACGTTGGGGGGGGCCCTTCGAACACCGGGGAGCTGTTTTTT.

This clonotype was detected ten times or more. This sequence joins TRBV7-2 and TRBJ1-6; D is uncertain. This CDR3 region has 15 residues. Trimming left V 1 base short and J 9 bases short, with 13 bases between. In germline, CDR1 is SGHTA, CDR2 FQGNSA. The chain's CDR3 is CASSLERLRASPLHF. The CDR3 DNA reads as TGTGCCAGCAGCTTAGAGCGATTACGGGCTTCACCCCTCCACTTT.

This clonotype was detected only once. V gene TRBV6-6 combines with J gene TRBJ2-7; no clear D. The V end lost 4 bases, the J end lost 4 bases, and 11 bases lay between the germline ends. The CDR3 runs to 13 residues. Germline V gene lookup returns CDR1 MNHNY and CDR2 SVGAGI (reference sequence). The CDR3 protein is CASSSLLPYEQYF. For the CDR3, the DNA is TGTGCCAGCAGTTCCCTACTCCCTTACGAGCAGTACTTC.

This clonotype was found a few times. This chain uses TRBV7-2 with TRBJ1-1, with D maybe TRBD1 (6 bases). Trimming cost V 1 base and J 0 bases, with 9 bases left between them. CDR3 length: 15 amino acids. Per the germline V gene, CDR1 is SGHTA and CDR2 is FQGNSA. The CDR3 DNA reads TGTGCCAGCAGCTTAGTTGGGGGCGTGAACACTGAAGCTTTCTTT. Translated, it gives CASSLVGGVNTEAFF.

The gene calls are TRBV10-3 and TRBJ1-1; TRBD1 is a possible D gene (5 bases). This CDR3 comprises 14 residues. V was cut by 8 bases and J by 0 bases, with 13 bases left in between. Germline assignment: CDR1 ENHRY and CDR2 SYGVKD. CDR3 bases: TGTGCCATCGGGTCCGGGGCTATGAACACTGAAGCTTTCTTT. It encodes CAIGSGAMNTEAFF.

This clonotype was seen many times. The chain links TRBV6-2 or TRBV6-3 to TRBJ1-1; 7 nucleotides match TRBD1. Germline CDR1 MNHEY, CDR2 SVGEGT. Trimming took 2 bases from V and 10 from J; bases not matched to a gene: 19. The CDR3 length is 17 residues. CDR3 nucleotide sequence: TGTGCCAGCAGTTACCCGAAGGGGACAGCAAAAAGACTAACAGCTTTCTTT. This codes for CASSYPKGTAKRLTAFF.